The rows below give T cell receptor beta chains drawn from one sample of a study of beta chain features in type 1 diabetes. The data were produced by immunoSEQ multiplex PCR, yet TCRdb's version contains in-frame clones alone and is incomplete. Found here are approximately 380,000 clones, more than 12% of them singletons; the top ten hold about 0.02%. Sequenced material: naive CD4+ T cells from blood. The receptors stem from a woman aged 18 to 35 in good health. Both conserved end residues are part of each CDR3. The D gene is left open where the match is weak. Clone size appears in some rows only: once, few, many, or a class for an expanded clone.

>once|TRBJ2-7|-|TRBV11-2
CASSLDTAYEQYF
TGTGCCAGCAGCTTAGACACAGCCTACGAGCAGTACTTC
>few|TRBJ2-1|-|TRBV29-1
CSVGWRAGGGGEQFF
TGCAGCGTTGGGTGGAGGGCAGGAGGGGGCGGTGAGCAGTTCTTC
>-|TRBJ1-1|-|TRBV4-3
CASSRAGVNTEAFF
TGCGCCAGCAGCCGCGCAGGGGTGAACACTGAAGCTTTCTTT
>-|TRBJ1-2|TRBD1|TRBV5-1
CASSLRTGNPYYGYTF
TGCGCCAGCAGCTTAAGGACAGGCAACCCCTACTATGGCTACACCTTC
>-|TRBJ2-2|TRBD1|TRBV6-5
CASSYVNRGRAGELFF
TGTGCCAGCAGTTATGTAAACAGGGGGCGCGCCGGGGAGCTGTTTTTT
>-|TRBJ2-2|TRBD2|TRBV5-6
CASWTSGRTTGELFF
TGTGCCAGCTGGACTAGCGGGAGGACCACCGGGGAGCTGTTTTTT
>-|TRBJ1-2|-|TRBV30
CAWTYTSGGYTF
TGTGCCTGGACTTACACCTCTGGTGGCTACACCTTC
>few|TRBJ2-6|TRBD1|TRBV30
CAWRLSGRGFTGANVLTF
TGTGCCTGGAGGCTCTCGGGCAGGGGGTTTACTGGGGCCAACGTCCTGACTTTC
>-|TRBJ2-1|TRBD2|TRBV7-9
CASSLEAGRSSYNEQFF
TGTGCCAGCAGCTTAGAAGCGGGACGAAGCTCCTACAATGAGCAGTTCTTC
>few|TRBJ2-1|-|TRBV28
CASSYHSLEQHNEQFF
TGTGCCAGCAGTTATCACTCGCTAGAGCAGCACAATGAGCAGTTCTTC
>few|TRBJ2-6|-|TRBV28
CASSRTRGGGAPGANVLTF
TGTGCCAGCAGCCGCACCCGGGGTGGGGGCGCGCCTGGGGCCAACGTCCTGACTTTC
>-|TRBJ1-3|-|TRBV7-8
CASSPSTVRGNTIYF
TGTGCCAGCAGCCCGTCGACTGTGCGTGGAAACACCATATATTTT
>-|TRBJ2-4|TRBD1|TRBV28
CASTGQGENIQYF
TGTGCCAGCACCGGACAGGGGGAAAACATTCAGTACTTC
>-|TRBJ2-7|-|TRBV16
CASSQSRSGWTHEQYF
TGTGCCAGCAGCCAATCTAGGAGCGGGTGGACCCACGAGCAGTACTTC
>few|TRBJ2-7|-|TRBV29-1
CSVRTEIYEQYF
TGCAGCGTCAGGACAGAGATCTACGAGCAGTACTTC
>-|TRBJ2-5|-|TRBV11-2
CASRLVRETQYF
TGTGCCAGCAGATTAGTTCGGGAGACCCAGTACTTC
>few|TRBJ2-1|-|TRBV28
CASSLRASIGNEQFF
TGTGCCAGCAGTTTACGAGCGAGTATTGGCAATGAGCAGTTCTTC
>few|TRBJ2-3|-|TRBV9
CASSSGISTDTQYF
TGTGCCAGCAGCTCGGGGATTAGCACAGATACGCAGTATTTT
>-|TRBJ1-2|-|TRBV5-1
CASSFRGYTF
TGCGCCAGCAGCTTTAGAGGCTACACCTTC
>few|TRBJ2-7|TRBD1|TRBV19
CASRGTGSYEQYF
TGTGCCAGTCGAGGGACAGGGTCCTACGAGCAGTACTTC
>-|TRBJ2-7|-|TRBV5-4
CASSLRRQYYEQYF
TGTGCCAGCAGCTTGAGGCGACAGTACTACGAGCAGTACTTC
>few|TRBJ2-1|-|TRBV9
CASSVVTGKNNEQFF
TGTGCCAGCAGCGTAGTTACAGGGAAGAACAATGAGCAGTTCTTC
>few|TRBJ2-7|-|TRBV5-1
CASSLEHEQYF
TGCGCCAGCAGCTTGGAGCACGAGCAGTACTTC
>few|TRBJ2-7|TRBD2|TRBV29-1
CSVDSGWNEQYF
TGCAGCGTTGATAGCGGGTGGAACGAGCAGTACTTC